This entry concerns a single T cell receptor beta chain. The donor population consisted of healthy HIV-negative adults with no recent acute infections or vaccinations. The DNA input per sorted-subset replicate PCR was roughly 0.2 ug, corresponding to 28,000 or so T cell genomes. The method was immunoSEQ multiplex PCR; TCRdb's version includes in-frame clones alone and lacks a portion of them. The sample comprises about 380,000 clones, 95% to 97% of which are singletons, and about 0.32% rests with the top ten. This record comes from a study of shared clonotypes between healthy human individuals. This CDR3 spans 14 amino acids. V was trimmed by 1 base and J by 4 bases, leaving 10 bases between them. The V gene's germline CDR1 is SEHNR and CDR2 FQNEAQ (reference sequence).

This TCR came from a man aged 30 to 39 in good health. Source material: memory CD8+ T cells sorted from blood. Subset: CD45RO+ cells pooled with CCR7-negative TemRA cells. This chain joins TRBV7-9 and TRBJ1-2; a possible D gene is TRBD1 (5 bases). The CDR3 region has the DNA TGTGCCAGCAGCTTAGGGGACGTGGGCTATGGCTACACCTTC. Encoded protein: CASSLGDVGYGYTF.